This is a list of T cell receptor beta chains from one sample in a study of cytomegalovirus exposure and HLA in healthy donors. Data came from immunoSEQ multiplex PCR; TCRdb stores just in-frame clones and leaves some out. The sample lists 150,000 or so clones; approximately 90% were seen once. The sample consisted of PBMCs. These receptors originate from a woman aged 25 to 39 in good health and CMV-seropositive. Both conserved end residues are part of each CDR3. A D gene is named only where the DNA matches it firmly. Clone size is not always given. Where it is, it says once, few, many or a class for expanded clones.

J,D,size,V,DNA,CDR3
TRBJ2-7,-,once,TRBV7-2,TGTGCCAGCAGCTTAGCGCTCAGGTACGAGCAGTACTTC,CASSLALRYEQYF
TRBJ2-7,TRBD1,-,TRBV2,TGTGCCAGCAGTAGGGACAGAAGCGAGCAGTACTTC,CASSRDRSEQYF
TRBJ2-7,TRBD1,-,TRBV27,TGTGCCAGCAGTTTATCTCCGCCGGGACAGCCTCTCTACGAGCAGTACTTC,CASSLSPPGQPLYEQYF
TRBJ2-4,-,-,TRBV4-1,TGCGCCAGCAGCCAAGGTCCGGGGGTTGGAAACATTCAGTACTTC,CASSQGPGVGNIQYF
TRBJ2-1,-,-,TRBV6-6,TGTGCCAGCACGGAGGCCAAATCCTACAATGAGCAGTTCTTC,CASTEAKSYNEQFF
TRBJ2-3,-,-,TRBV28,TGTGCCAGCAGTTTTTCAGGGAGGCGCACAGATACGCAGTATTTT,CASSFSGRRTDTQYF
TRBJ2-2,-,-,TRBV5-1,TGCGCCAGCAGCCAGACAGGACTAGGCACCGGGGAGCTGTTTTTT,CASSQTGLGTGELFF
TRBJ1-1,TRBD1,-,TRBV7-8,TGTGCCAGCAGCTTCTACTCAGGGGGCAGGAACACTGAAGCTTTCTTT,CASSFYSGGRNTEAFF
TRBJ2-1,TRBD1,-,TRBV7-2,TGTGCCAGCACCACGACAGGGGGTTCCCACAATGAGCAGTTCTTC,CASTTTGGSHNEQFF
TRBJ1-1,-,-,TRBV6-6,TGTGCCAGCAGCGGAATCGGCCGAGGCGTGAACACTGAAGCTTTCTTT,CASSGIGRGVNTEAFF
TRBJ1-1,-,-,TRBV27,TGTGCCAGCAGTTTATGGGGGGGAGAAGCTTTCTTT,CASSLWGGEAFF
TRBJ1-1,-,-,TRBV2,TGTGCCAGCAATCTACAGGGTGAAGCTTTCTTT,CASNLQGEAFF
TRBJ1-5,-,-,TRBV6-1,TGTGCCAGCAGTGAAGGACCTACAGGTCAGCCCCAGCATTTT,CASSEGPTGQPQHF
TRBJ2-3,TRBD2,once,TRBV5-4,TGTGCCAGCAGCTTGGGCGCTAGCGGCAGCACAGATACGCAGTATTTT,CASSLGASGSTDTQYF
TRBJ2-1,-,-,TRBV6-5,TGTGCCAGCGCCGGACAGAGCTCCTACAATGAGCAGTTCTTC,CASAGQSSYNEQFF
TRBJ1-4,TRBD1,once,TRBV7-9,TGTGCCAGCAGCCAAGCCTACAGGGGTGGAAATGAAAAACTGTTTTTT,CASSQAYRGGNEKLFF
TRBJ2-7,TRBD2,-,TRBV7-2,TGTGCCAGCAGCTTAGTAGCTAGCGGTTACGAGCAGTACTTC,CASSLVASGYEQYF
TRBJ1-3,-,-,TRBV7-9,TGTGCCAGCAGCTTAGCGCTACAGGTCGCTGGAAACACCATATATTTT,CASSLALQVAGNTIYF
TRBJ2-7,TRBD1,-,TRBV5-6,TGTGCCAGCAAGGAACAGGGGACCTCCTACGAGCAGTACTTC,CASKEQGTSYEQYF
TRBJ2-1,TRBD1,-,TRBV2,TGTGCCAGCAGTGAGACAGGGAGTTCCTACAATGAGCAGTTCTTC,CASSETGSSYNEQFF
TRBJ2-7,TRBD1,-,TRBV15,TGTGCCACCAGCAGAGACCGGGACAGATGGTACGAGCAGTACTTC,CATSRDRDRWYEQYF
TRBJ2-5,-,-,TRBV7-9,TGTGCCAGCAGCTCTCACCGGGAGCCCCAAGAGACCCAGTACTTC,CASSSHREPQETQYF
TRBJ2-7,-,-,TRBV4-2,TGTGCCAGCAGCCAAAATGAGGAGCAGTACTTC,CASSQNEEQYF
TRBJ2-1,-,-,TRBV28,TGTGCCAGCAGTTTTCCTCAGGGCCTTAAATTATACAATGAGCAGTTCTTC,CASSFPQGLKLYNEQFF
TRBJ2-3,-,-,TRBV4-1,TGCGCCAGCAGCCAAGCGTTCGTGTCGGGCACAGATACGCAGTATTTT,CASSQAFVSGTDTQYF
TRBJ1-2,-,-,TRBV29-1,TGCAGCGTTGACAGGGGTTTAGGCTACACCTTC,CSVDRGLGYTF
TRBJ2-7,-,once,TRBV5-5,TGTGCCAGCAGCTTGGTCACAGGGTCCTACGAGCAGTACTTC,CASSLVTGSYEQYF
TRBJ1-2,TRBD1,few,TRBV4-1,TGCGCCAGCAGTCTGACAGGGACTAACTATGGCTACACCTTC,CASSLTGTNYGYTF
TRBJ2-5,TRBD1,-,TRBV10-3,TGTGCCATCAGACCGGGGACAGGGTTGTCGTCGGGAGAGACCCAGTACTTC,CAIRPGTGLSSGETQYF
TRBJ2-3,TRBD2,-,TRBV4-2,TGTGCCAGCAGCCAAGATTGGACTAGCGGGGGGACAGATACGCAGTATTTT,CASSQDWTSGGTDTQYF
TRBJ2-7,-,-,TRBV29-1,TGCAGCGTTGAAGATCATAGGAGGGAGCAGTACTTC,CSVEDHRREQYF
TRBJ2-7,TRBD2,-,TRBV11-2,TGTGCCAGCAGCTCCCTACTCACTAGCGGGAGGGCCCCTTGGGAGCAGTACTTC,CASSSLLTSGRAPWEQYF
TRBJ2-3,TRBD1,-,TRBV27,TGTGCCAGCAGTTTAACGACAGGGGGTGCAGATACGCAGTATTTT,CASSLTTGGADTQYF
TRBJ2-7,TRBD1,-,TRBV6-5,TGTGCCAGCAGTCGTGGACAGGGCCCACTCACCGAGCAGTACTTC,CASSRGQGPLTEQYF
TRBJ2-1,-,-,TRBV7-6,TGTGCCAGCACCTTGAAACAGGGCTACAATGAGCAGTTCTTC,CASTLKQGYNEQFF
TRBJ2-3,TRBD1,-,TRBV28,TGTGCCAGCAGGGGGACAGGGACAGATACGCAGTATTTT,CASRGTGTDTQYF
TRBJ2-7,-,-,TRBV5-1,TGCGCCAGCAGCTTGGACCCCCGTTGGTCCTCAGGCGAGCAGTACTTC,CASSLDPRWSSGEQYF
TRBJ2-7,-,-,TRBV19,TGTGCCAGTAGTATGGGCCAGGGGGGCGACGAGCAGTACTTC,CASSMGQGGDEQYF
TRBJ2-1,TRBD2,-,TRBV27,TGTGCCAGCAGTGAGACGGGACTAGCGGTGGGTGAGTTCTTC,CASSETGLAVGEFF
TRBJ2-3,TRBD2,-,TRBV5-1,TGCGCCAGCAGCTATCAGACTAGCGGGGGGTCAACAGATACGCAGTATTTT,CASSYQTSGGSTDTQYF
TRBJ2-1,TRBD2,-,TRBV12-5,TGTGCTAGTGGTTTGGTTCTTGATGGGACTAGCGGGTACAATGAGCAGTTCTTC,CASGLVLDGTSGYNEQFF
TRBJ1-6,TRBD1,once,TRBV19,TGTGCCAGTAGAGGGACAGACGATAATTCACCCCTCCACTTT,CASRGTDDNSPLHF
TRBJ2-7,-,once,TRBV6-5,TGTGCCAGCAGTTACTCCCGGGGCTACGAGCAGTACTTC,CASSYSRGYEQYF
TRBJ2-2,-,-,TRBV6-6,TGTGCCAGCAGGGAAACGGGCACCGGGGAGCTGTTTTTT,CASRETGTGELFF
TRBJ2-1,TRBD1,-,TRBV28,TGTGCCAGCAGTGCCGGGACAGGCCAAAGGGGATCCTACAATGAGCAGTTCTTC,CASSAGTGQRGSYNEQFF
TRBJ2-7,-,-,TRBV6-6,TGTGCCAGCAGTTACGGAGGGCCTAGAAACGAGCAGTACTTC,CASSYGGPRNEQYF
TRBJ2-3,TRBD2,-,TRBV9,TGTGCCAGCAGCCCTAGCGGGGGGAATACGCAGTATTTT,CASSPSGGNTQYF
TRBJ1-5,TRBD1,-,TRBV27,TGTGCCAGCAGTTCGAACAGGGGTAGCAATCAGCCCCAGCATTTT,CASSSNRGSNQPQHF
TRBJ1-2,TRBD1,once,TRBV9,TGTGCCAGCAGCGTAGGGTCAACAGGGGAATATGGCTACACCTTC,CASSVGSTGEYGYTF
TRBJ2-7,TRBD1,-,TRBV10-3,TGTGCCATCAGGAAGGACAGGGCTTACGAGCAGTACTTC,CAIRKDRAYEQYF
TRBJ1-1,-,-,TRBV15,TGTGCCACCAGCAGTCAGGGTTACACTGAAGCTTTCTTT,CATSSQGYTEAFF
TRBJ2-1,-,-,TRBV27,TGTGCCAGCAGTCAGGGACTTTCCAATGAGCAGTTCTTC,CASSQGLSNEQFF
TRBJ2-3,TRBD1,once,TRBV5-8,TGTGCCAGCAGCCGACAGGGGGCAGGTGCAGATACGCAGTATTTT,CASSRQGAGADTQYF
TRBJ2-3,TRBD2,-,TRBV5-1,TGCGCCAGCAGCGGGAGAGAGCGGGGGGGCCGAGATACGCAGTATTTT,CASSGRERGGRDTQYF
TRBJ2-3,TRBD1,-,TRBV6-5,TGTGCCAGCAGCCGCGACAGGGGGCGGACAGATACGCAGTATTTT,CASSRDRGRTDTQYF
TRBJ2-5,-,-,TRBV28,TGTGCCAGCCACCCGGAGGGGGCTAGGGAGACCCAGTACTTC,CASHPEGARETQYF
TRBJ1-2,TRBD1,-,TRBV4-1,TGCGCCAGCAGCCAAGCCTCAAGCAGGGGGTGGGACTATGGCTACACCTTC,CASSQASSRGWDYGYTF
TRBJ1-5,TRBD1,-,TRBV28,TGTGCCAGCAGACGCGACAGGGGACCGGGGCAGCCCCAGCATTTT,CASRRDRGPGQPQHF